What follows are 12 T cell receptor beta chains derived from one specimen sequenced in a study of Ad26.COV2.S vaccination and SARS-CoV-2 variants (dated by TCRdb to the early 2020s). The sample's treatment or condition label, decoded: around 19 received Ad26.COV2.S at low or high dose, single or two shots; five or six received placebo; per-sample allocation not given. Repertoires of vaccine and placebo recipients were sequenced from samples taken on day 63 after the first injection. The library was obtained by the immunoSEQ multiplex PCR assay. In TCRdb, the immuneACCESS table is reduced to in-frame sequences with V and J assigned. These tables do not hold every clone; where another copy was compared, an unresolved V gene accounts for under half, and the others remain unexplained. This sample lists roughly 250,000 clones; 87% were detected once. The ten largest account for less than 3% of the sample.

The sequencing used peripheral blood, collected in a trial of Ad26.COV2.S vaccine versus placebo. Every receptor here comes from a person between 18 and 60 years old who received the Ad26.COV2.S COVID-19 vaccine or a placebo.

The CDR3 DNA is TGTGCCAGCAGCTCGCCCGGGGGCAATCAGCCCCAGCATTTT. Translation: CASSSPGGNQPQHF. The V gene is TRBV7-9, the J gene TRBJ1-5; D uncertain. The CDR3 totals 14 residues. In germline, CDR1 is SEHNR, CDR2 FQNEAQ (reference sequence). Trimming removed 4 bases at V and 2 bases at J, with 9 bases between.

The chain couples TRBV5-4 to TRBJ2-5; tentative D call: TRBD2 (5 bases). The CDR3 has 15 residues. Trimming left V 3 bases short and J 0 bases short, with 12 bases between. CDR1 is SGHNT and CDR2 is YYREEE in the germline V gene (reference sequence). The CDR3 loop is CASSSLLGNQETQYF. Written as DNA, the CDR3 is TGTGCCAGCAGCTCCCTACTAGGTAACCAAGAGACCCAGTACTTC. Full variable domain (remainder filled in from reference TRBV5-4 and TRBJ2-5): ETGVTQSPTHLIKTRGQQVTLRCSSQSGHNTVSWYQQALGQGPQFIFQYYREEENGRGNFPPRFSGLQFPNYSSELNVNALELDDSALYLCASSSLLGNQETQYFGPGTRLLVL.

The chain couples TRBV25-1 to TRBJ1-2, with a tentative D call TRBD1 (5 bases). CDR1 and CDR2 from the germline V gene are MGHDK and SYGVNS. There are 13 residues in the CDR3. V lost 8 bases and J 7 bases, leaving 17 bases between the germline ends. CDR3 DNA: TGTGCCAGCCGCAGGTCGGGGGTGGGTGGCTACACCTTC. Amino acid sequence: CASRRSGVGGYTF.

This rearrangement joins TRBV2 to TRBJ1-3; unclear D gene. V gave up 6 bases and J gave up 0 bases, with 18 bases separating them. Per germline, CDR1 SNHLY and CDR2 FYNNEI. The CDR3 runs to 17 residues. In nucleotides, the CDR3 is TGTGCCAGCAGACACTCCTTCGCTCGGGTCTCTGGAAACACCATATATTTT. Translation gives CASRHSFARVSGNTIYF.

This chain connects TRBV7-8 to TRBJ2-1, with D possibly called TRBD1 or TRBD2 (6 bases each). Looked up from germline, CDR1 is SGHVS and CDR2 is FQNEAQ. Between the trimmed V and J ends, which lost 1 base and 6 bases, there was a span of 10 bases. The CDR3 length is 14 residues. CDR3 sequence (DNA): TGTGCCAGCAGCTTAGAAAGGGGGGCCAATGAGCAGTTCTTC. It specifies CASSLERGANEQFF.

CDR3 in DNA: TGTGCCAGCAGCTTATACCCCGGGACAGTGTATGGCTACACCTTC. Amino acids: CASSLYPGTVYGYTF. V is TRBV7-3 and J is TRBJ1-2; TRBD1 matches at 7 bases. The CDR3 is made up of 15 amino acids. Germline CDR1 SGHTA, CDR2 FQGTGA. The junction had 8 bases not matched to a gene; V was cut back by 2 bases and J by 5 bases.

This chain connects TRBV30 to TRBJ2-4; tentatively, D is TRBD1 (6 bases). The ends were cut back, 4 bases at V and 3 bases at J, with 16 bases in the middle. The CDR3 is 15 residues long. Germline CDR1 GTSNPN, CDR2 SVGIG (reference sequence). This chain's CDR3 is CAWNQGIGIKNIQYF. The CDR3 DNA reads TGTGCCTGGAACCAGGGGATAGGGATCAAAAACATTCAGTACTTC. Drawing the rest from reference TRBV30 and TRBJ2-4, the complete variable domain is SQTIHQWPATLVQPVGSPLSLECTVEGTSNPNLYWYRQAAGRGLQLLFYSVGIGQISSEVPQNLSASRPQDRQFILSSKKLLLSDSGFYLCAWNQGIGIKNIQYFGAGTRLSVL.

This CDR3 reads CASSLGGQETQYF. The CDR3 DNA is TGTGCCAGCAGTTTGGGCGGGCAAGAGACCCAGTACTTC. This rearrangement joins TRBV12-3 or TRBV12-4 to TRBJ2-5, with D possibly TRBD2 on 5 matching bases. Trimming removed 3 bases from V and 2 bases from J, with 7 bases in between. The CDR3 is 13 amino acids.

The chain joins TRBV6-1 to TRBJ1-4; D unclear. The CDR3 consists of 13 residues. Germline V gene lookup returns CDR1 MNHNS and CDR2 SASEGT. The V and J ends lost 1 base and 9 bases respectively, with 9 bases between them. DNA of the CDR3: TGTGCCAGCAGTGAAGTGGGGAGCCAAAAACTGTTTTTT. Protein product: CASSEVGSQKLFF.

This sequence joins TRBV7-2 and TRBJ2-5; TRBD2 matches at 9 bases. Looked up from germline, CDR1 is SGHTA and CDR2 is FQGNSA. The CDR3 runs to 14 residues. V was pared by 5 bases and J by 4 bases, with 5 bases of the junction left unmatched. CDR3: CASSRGGASETQYF. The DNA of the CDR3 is TGTGCCAGCAGCCGCGGGGGGGCCTCAGAGACCCAGTACTTC.

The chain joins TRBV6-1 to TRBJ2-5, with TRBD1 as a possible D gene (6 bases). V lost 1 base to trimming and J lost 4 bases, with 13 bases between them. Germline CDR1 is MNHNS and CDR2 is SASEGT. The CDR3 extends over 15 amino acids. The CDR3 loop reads CASSEVPGARETQYF. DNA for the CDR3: TGTGCCAGCAGTGAAGTCCCAGGGGCTAGAGAGACCCAGTACTTC.

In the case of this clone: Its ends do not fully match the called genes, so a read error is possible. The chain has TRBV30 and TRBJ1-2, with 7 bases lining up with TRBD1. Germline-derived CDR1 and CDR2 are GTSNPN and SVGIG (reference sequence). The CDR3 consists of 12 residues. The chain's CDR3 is CAINRGNYGYTF. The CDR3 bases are TGCGCAATTAACAGGGGCAACTATGGCTACACCTTC.